This is a list of T cell receptor beta chains from one sample in a study of T cell clonotyping in hematopoietic cell transplantation. The assay was immunoSEQ multiplex PCR, and TCRdb's table has in-frame clones only and misses some. The sample carries fewer than 45,000 clones, over 80% recorded once. The specimen was peripheral blood mononuclear cells. The receptors here all came from a woman aged 40 to 55 in good health. Some clones in this sample may be carry-over from other donors' samples. Both conserved end residues are part of each CDR3. A D gene is named only where the DNA matches it firmly. Some rows have no size entry. The others give once, few or many, or a class for an expanded clone.

V gene	D gene	J gene	CDR3 length	clone size	CDR3 protein	CDR3 DNA
TRBV4-3	TRBD2	TRBJ2-3	18	NA	CASSQDLIAGGGADTQYF	TGCGCCAGCAGCCAAGATCTAATAGCGGGAGGGGGGGCAGATACGCAGTATTTT
TRBV29-1	TRBD2	TRBJ2-2	14	once	CSVPPSGNTGELFF	TGCAGCGTTCCCCCTAGCGGGAACACCGGGGAGCTGTTTTTT
TRBV5-1	NA	TRBJ2-1	14	NA	CASSGPGVRAEQFF	TGCGCCAGCAGCGGTCCCGGGGTCCGGGCTGAGCAGTTCTTC
TRBV6-6	NA	TRBJ1-2	15	NA	CASSYSKDRGDGYTF	TGTGCCAGCAGTTACTCGAAGGATCGCGGAGATGGCTACACCTTC
TRBV19	NA	TRBJ1-3	15	NA	CASRQTVISGNTIYF	TGTGCCAGTAGGCAAACAGTCATCTCTGGAAACACCATATATTTT
TRBV5-1	NA	TRBJ1-1	14	NA	CASSLGTANTEAFF	TGCGCCAGCAGCCTTGGGACGGCGAACACTGAAGCTTTCTTT
TRBV11-2	NA	TRBJ1-3	16	NA	CASSISPGMAGNTIYF	TGTGCCAGCAGCATCTCCCCGGGGATGGCTGGAAACACCATATATTTT
TRBV5-1	TRBD2	TRBJ2-1	14	NA	CASSLESGRVEQFF	TGCGCCAGCAGCTTAGAGAGCGGGAGAGTTGAGCAGTTCTTC
TRBV7-8	NA	TRBJ2-7	15	NA	CASSLGLPPPYEQYF	TGTGCCAGCAGCTTAGGGCTACCGCCTCCCTACGAGCAGTACTTC
TRBV7-9	NA	TRBJ1-5	12	NA	CASSLDRRPQHF	TGTGCCAGCAGCTTAGACCGGAGGCCCCAGCATTTT
TRBV6-5	NA	TRBJ2-1	16	NA	CASSYATGSGPGEQFF	TGTGCCAGCAGTTACGCGACCGGATCGGGCCCCGGTGAGCAGTTCTTC
TRBV4-1	TRBD1	TRBJ1-4	16	NA	CASSQPAGGANEKLFF	TGCGCCAGCAGCCAACCCGCAGGGGGAGCTAATGAAAAACTGTTTTTT
TRBV6-5	NA	TRBJ2-3	13	NA	CASSYSGVDTQYF	TGTGCCAGCAGTTACTCAGGGGTAGATACGCAGTATTTT
TRBV6-6	NA	TRBJ1-5	16	NA	CASSFKDNRMNQPQHF	TGTGCCAGCAGTTTCAAAGATAACAGAATGAATCAGCCCCAGCATTTT
TRBV6-6	NA	TRBJ1-3	11	NA	CASFGETTIYF	TGTGCCAGCTTCGGGGAAACCACCATATATTTT
TRBV9	NA	TRBJ2-5	14	NA	CASSVGPEKETQYF	TGTGCCAGCAGCGTAGGTCCGGAGAAAGAGACCCAGTACTTC
TRBV29-1	NA	TRBJ1-1	15	NA	CSVRARASMNTEAFF	TGCAGCGTGAGGGCCCGGGCATCGATGAACACTGAAGCTTTCTTT
TRBV4-3	NA	TRBJ1-5	13	once	CASSQDRGQPQHF	TGCGCCAGCAGCCAAGATAGGGGACAGCCCCAGCATTTT
TRBV9	NA	TRBJ1-2	18	NA	CASSVEGTTLSSNYGYTF	TGTGCCAGCAGCGTAGAAGGCACAACCCTCAGTTCTAACTATGGCTACACCTTC
TRBV30	TRBD2	TRBJ2-1	15	NA	CAWSVSSGAYNEQFF	TGTGCCTGGAGTGTTAGTAGCGGGGCTTACAATGAGCAGTTCTTC
TRBV28	NA	TRBJ1-3	14	once	CASSFEGARNTIYF	TGTGCCAGCAGTTTCGAGGGAGCTCGGAACACCATATATTTT
TRBV30	NA	TRBJ1-1	14	NA	CAWSRGQVNTEAFF	TGTGCCTGGAGCCGAGGGCAGGTTAACACTGAAGCTTTCTTT
TRBV5-8	NA	TRBJ1-4	15	NA	CASTIESGSNEKLFF	TGTGCCAGCACCATTGAGTCTGGATCTAATGAAAAACTGTTTTTT
TRBV30	TRBD2	TRBJ2-1	13	NA	CAWSGLAGLGQFF	TGTGCCTGGAGTGGACTAGCGGGACTGGGGCAGTTCTTC
TRBV7-2	TRBD1	TRBJ1-2	14	NA	CASSPDRVIGGYTF	TGTGCCAGCAGCCCTGACAGGGTGATAGGTGGCTACACCTTC
TRBV4-2	TRBD2	TRBJ2-2	17	once	CASSTTSGSVGTGELFF	TGTGCCAGCAGCACAACTAGCGGGAGTGTCGGAACCGGGGAGCTGTTTTTT
TRBV5-1	NA	TRBJ2-1	16	NA	CASSPPLLAEYNEQFF	TGCGCCAGCAGCCCCCCTTTGTTAGCGGAGTACAATGAGCAGTTCTTC